A single sample is the source of the 15 T cell receptor beta chains below, sequenced in a study of T cell responses to AZD1222 COVID-19 vaccine. Assay: immunoSEQ multiplex PCR; the TCRdb copy retains only in-frame clones and omits some. The sample holds roughly 150,000 clones; over 80% are singletons and the top ten take 8% to 10%. Specimen: peripheral blood, collected 28 days after the second AZD1222 dose. Receptors were obtained from an adult who received the AZD1222 COVID-19 vaccine.

This clone was picked up a small number of times. The junction differs from germline at one of its ends, possibly a read error. This chain joins TRBV28 and TRBJ2-7, with D possibly called TRBD1 or TRBD2 (5 bases each). CDR1 is MDHEN and CDR2 is SYDVKM in the germline V gene. The CDR3 length is 11 residues. CDR3 protein: CASSGTKNLDF. The CDR3 DNA reads TGTGCCAGCAGTGGGACCAAGAACTTAGATTTC.

This clone was observed once. The V gene is TRBV6-5, the J gene TRBJ1-1, with D possibly TRBD1 on 5 matching bases. The V end lost 0 bases, the J end lost 3 bases, and 11 bases lay between the germline ends. The CDR3 is made up of 15 amino acids. Germline CDR1 is MNHEY and CDR2 is SVGAGI. CDR3 region: CASSYSIQGDTEAFF. CDR3 sequence (DNA): TGTGCCAGCAGTTACTCGATACAAGGGGACACTGAAGCTTTCTTT.

In nucleotides, the CDR3 is TGCGCCAGCAGCCGGGGGTTGAGGAACATTCAGTACTTC. The encoded protein is CASSRGLRNIQYF. The genes are TRBV4-3 and TRBJ2-4, with D possibly being TRBD1 or TRBD2 (5 bases each). Germline CDR1 and CDR2: LGHNA and YSLEER. This CDR3 region has 13 residues. Trimming took 4 bases from V and 7 from J, leaving 11 bases between them.

The V gene is TRBV19, the J gene TRBJ2-7; no firm D call. The CDR3 length is 15 residues. The V gene's germline CDR1 is LNHDA and CDR2 SQIVND (reference sequence). Trimming left V 2 bases short and J 3 bases short, with 14 bases between. This CDR3 is CASSISAEGHYEQYF. The CDR3 nucleotides read TGTGCCAGTAGTATATCGGCGGAAGGGCACTACGAGCAGTACTTC. The complete variable domain, with remaining parts taken from reference TRBV19 and TRBJ2-7, reads DGGITQSPKYLFRKEGQNVTLSCEQNLNHDAMYWYRQDPGQGLRLIYYSQIVNDFQKGDIAEGYSVSREKKESFPLTVTSAQKNPTAFYLCASSISAEGHYEQYFGPGTRLTVT.

The chain uses TRBV7-2 and TRBJ2-1; D not resolved. The germline gives CDR1 SGHTA, CDR2 FQGNSA. The germline V and J ends were trimmed by 5 bases and 8 bases, with 13 bases remaining between them. This CDR3 is 13 amino acids long. The CDR3 protein is CASSLVPPDEQFF. CDR3 nucleotide sequence: TGTGCCAGCAGCCTGGTGCCCCCGGATGAGCAGTTCTTC. Full variable domain (missing parts from reference TRBV7-2 and TRBJ2-1): GAGVSQSPSNKVTEKGKDVELRCDPISGHTALYWYRQSLGQGLEFLIYFQGNSAPDKSGLPSDRFSAERTGGSVSTLTIQRTQQEDSAVYLCASSLVPPDEQFFGPGTRLTVL.

This clone has more than one count but fewer than ten. The genes are TRBV25-1 and TRBJ1-2; D unresolved. The V and J ends lost 3 bases and 6 bases respectively, with 23 bases between them. The V gene's germline CDR1 is MGHDK and CDR2 SYGVNS. This CDR3 has 17 amino acids. The CDR3 loop is CASSDPGPTGRYNGYTF. In DNA, the CDR3 is TGTGCCAGCAGTGACCCCGGGCCCACCGGCAGATACAATGGCTACACCTTC.

This clone appeared a few times. The V call is TRBV7-2, the J call TRBJ2-7, with 7 nucleotides matching TRBD2. The germline V gene encodes CDR1 SGHTA and CDR2 FQGNSA. The CDR3 length is 14 residues. V was pared by 4 bases and J by 6 bases, with 9 bases of the junction left unmatched. The chain's CDR3 is CASSWLAGASEQYF. The CDR3 region has the DNA TGTGCCAGCAGCTGGTTAGCGGGTGCGAGCGAGCAGTACTTC.

The rearrangement links TRBV11-1 to TRBJ1-1, with D unresolved. This CDR3 comprises 14 residues. Germline assignment: CDR1 SGHAT and CDR2 FQDESV (reference sequence). The ends were cut back, 5 bases at V and 1 base at J, with 11 bases in the middle. This chain's CDR3 is CASSPPAANTEAFF. CDR3 nucleotides: TGTGCCAGCAGCCCCCCGGCAGCGAACACTGAAGCTTTCTTT. Complete variable domain (other parts from reference TRBV11-1 and TRBJ1-1): EAEVAQSPRYKITEKSQAVAFWCDPISGHATLYWYRQILGQGPELLVQFQDESVVDDSQLPKDRFSAERLKGVDSTLKIQPAELGDSAMYLCASSPPAANTEAFFGQGTRLTVV.

This chain connects TRBV30 to TRBJ2-7; D call uncertain. V was shortened by 1 base and J by 0 bases, with 4 bases between the two germline ends. The germline V gene has CDR1 GTSNPN and CDR2 SVGIG (reference sequence). The CDR3 runs to 12 residues. The CDR3 region has the DNA TGTGCCTGGAGTGATTTCTCCTACGAGCAGTACTTC. It codes for CAWSDFSYEQYF.

This clone showed up just once. CDR3 sequence reads: CSAADVYGYTF. Written as DNA, the CDR3 is TGCAGTGCCGCGGACGTCTATGGCTACACCTTC. The chain has TRBV20-1 and TRBJ1-2; D is unclear. Germline CDR1 DFQATT, CDR2 SNEGSKA (reference sequence). The CDR3 sequence is 11 residues long. Trimming took off 6 bases at V and 4 bases at J, with 9 bases between the two ends.

The J gene is TRBJ1-2, the V gene TRBV28, with TRBD1 identical over 7 bases. The CDR3 has 14 amino acids. Germline V gene data show CDR1 as MDHEN and CDR2 as SYDVKM. Trimming took 2 bases from V and 5 from J; bases not matched to a gene: 5. CDR3 protein: CASSLRDSRYGYTF. The CDR3, as DNA: TGTGCCAGCAGTTTACGGGACAGCCGTTATGGCTACACCTTC.

The rearrangement links TRBV19 to TRBJ2-1, with D possibly being TRBD2 (6 bases). Germline loops: CDR1 LNHDA, CDR2 SQIVND (reference sequence). V was pared by 3 bases and J by 4 bases, with 13 bases between. The CDR3 has 15 amino acids. The CDR3 spells CASSILSGTYNEQFF. CDR3 DNA sequence: TGTGCCAGTAGTATCCTTAGCGGAACATACAATGAGCAGTTCTTC.

The V and J genes are TRBV18 and TRBJ2-3; 9 bases line up with TRBD1. CDR1 is KGHSH and CDR2 is LQKENI in the germline V gene. V shed 4 bases and J 6 bases; nucleotides not matched to a gene: 2. The CDR3 has 13 amino acids. Here the CDR3 reads CASSRGQGDTQYF. The CDR3 region has the DNA TGTGCCAGCTCACGGGGACAGGGTGATACGCAGTATTTT. The complete variable domain, with remaining parts taken from reference TRBV18 and TRBJ2-3, reads NAGVMQNPRHLVRRRGQEARLRCSPMKGHSHVYWYRQLPEEGLKFMVYLQKENIIDESGMPKERFSAEFPKEGPSILRIQQVVRGDSAAYFCASSRGQGDTQYFGPGTRLTVL.

The chain is built from TRBV7-3 and TRBJ2-1; 8 nucleotides line up with TRBD2. The V and J ends lost 2 bases and 8 bases, in that order; junction bases with no gene match: 8. Germline CDR1 and CDR2: SGHTA and FQGTGA. The CDR3 consists of 15 residues. The CDR3 here is CASSLQTSVGYEQFF. DNA of the CDR3: TGTGCCAGCAGCTTACAGACTAGCGTCGGCTATGAGCAGTTCTTC. The entire variable domain, with the rest obtained from reference TRBV7-3 and TRBJ2-1, is as follows: GAGVSQTPSNKVTEKGKYVELRCDPISGHTALYWYRQSLGQGPEFLIYFQGTGAADDSGLPNDRFFAVRPEGSVSTLKIQRTERGDSAVYLCASSLQTSVGYEQFFGPGTRLTVL.

CDR3 bases: TGTGCCAGTAGTATAGGGGCAGGGGGAGTTGGGCAGCCCCAGCATTTT. Encoded protein: CASSIGAGGVGQPQHF. V gene TRBV19 combines with J gene TRBJ1-5, with 7 bases aligning to TRBD1. Germline lookup yields CDR1 LNHDA and CDR2 SQIVND (reference sequence). The CDR3 loop spans 16 amino acids. V lost 1 base, J lost 7 bases, and 10 bases stayed unmatched. Using reference TRBV19 and TRBJ1-5 for the parts outside the CDR3, the full variable domain is DGGITQSPKYLFRKEGQNVTLSCEQNLNHDAMYWYRQDPGQGLRLIYYSQIVNDFQKGDIAEGYSVSREKKESFPLTVTSAQKNPTAFYLCASSIGAGGVGQPQHFGDGTRLSIL.